Below are 10 T cell receptor beta chains sequenced from a single sample in a study of control samples from healthy donors and cancer patients. TCRdb's table, derived via immunoSEQ multiplex PCR, lists solely in-frame clones and lacks some. This sample has approximately 60,000 clones, with 85% found just once. The sequenced sample was blood. These receptor sequences come from a man aged 35 to 55 in good health.

This clone appeared once. The J gene is TRBJ2-7, the V gene TRBV19; 7 bases match TRBD2. The CDR3 totals 15 residues. The junction had 12 bases not matched to a gene; V was cut back by 4 bases and J by 6 bases. From germline, CDR1 is LNHDA and CDR2 SQIVND (reference sequence). The chain's CDR3 is CASSTLPSGNSEQYF. The CDR3 DNA follows: TGTGCCAGTAGTACCCTTCCCAGCGGGAATAGCGAGCAGTACTTC.

The chain recombines TRBV5-5 with TRBJ2-3; 9 bases map to TRBD2. The V and J ends lost 1 base and 5 bases, in that order; junction bases with no gene match: 8. The CDR3 sequence is 16 residues long. The germline gives CDR1 SGHKS, CDR2 YYEKEE (reference sequence). CDR3 sequence: CASSLWASGNLDTQYF. CDR3 in DNA: TGTGCCAGCAGCTTGTGGGCTAGCGGGAATCTAGATACGCAGTATTTT.

The chain carries TRBV30 and TRBJ2-7; 9 bases agree with TRBD2. The CDR3 loop spans 11 amino acids. Germline V gene lookup returns CDR1 GTSNPN and CDR2 SVGIG (reference sequence). Trimming cost V 2 bases and J 9 bases; bases outside gene matches: 2. The CDR3 region is CAWSSTSGQYF. The CDR3 DNA sequence: TGTGCCTGGAGTTCGACTAGCGGGCAGTACTTC. Full variable domain (missing parts from reference TRBV30 and TRBJ2-7): SQTIHQWPATLVQPVGSPLSLECTVEGTSNPNLYWYRQAAGRGLQLLFYSVGIGQISSEVPQNLSASRPQDRQFILSSKKLLLSDSGFYLCAWSSTSGQYFGPGTRLTVT.

This sequence joins TRBV4-1 and TRBJ1-1; 8 bases align to TRBD1. The CDR3 runs 16 residues. Germline V gives CDR1 MGHRA, CDR2 YSYEKL. Trimming at V came to 2 bases and at J to 3 bases, leaving 8 bases not matched to a gene. For the CDR3, the DNA is TGCGCCAGCAGCCAATTCCTGACAGGGGACCACACTGAAGCTTTCTTT. Protein product: CASSQFLTGDHTEAFF.

This chain links TRBV5-8 with TRBJ1-1, with D possibly being TRBD1 (5 bases). The CDR3 length is 14 residues. Germline V gene sequence: CDR1 SGHTS, CDR2 YDEGEE. Trimming cost V 6 bases and J 0 bases, with 12 bases left between them. The CDR3 sequence is CASTVRVMNTEAFF. CDR3 coding DNA: TGTGCCAGCACGGTCAGGGTTATGAACACTGAAGCTTTCTTT.

The chain is built from TRBV6-1 and TRBJ2-5; the match to TRBD2 covers 7 bases. The CDR3 is made up of 14 amino acids. Trimming cost V 1 base and J 5 bases; bases outside gene matches: 4. Per germline, CDR1 MNHNS and CDR2 SASEGT. CDR3 bases: TGTGCCAGCAGTGAAGAGCGGGAATGGGAGACCCAGTACTTC. This codes for CASSEEREWETQYF.

This chain connects TRBV5-6 to TRBJ2-1; D remains unclear. Looked up from germline, CDR1 is SGHDT and CDR2 is YYEEEE. CDR3 length: 13 residues. Trimming shortened V by 0 bases and J by 4 bases, and 5 bases separated the two germline ends. The CDR3, as DNA: TGTGCCAGCAGCTTGGCTCGATACAATGAGCAGTTCTTC. It codes for CASSLARYNEQFF.

V and J are TRBV18 and TRBJ1-1; 7 bases align to TRBD1. The CDR3 length is 15 residues. Per germline, CDR1 KGHSH and CDR2 LQKENI. V lost 4 bases and J lost 4; bases outside the gene matches: 9. DNA for the CDR3: TGTGCCAGCTCACTCGAAGCGGCAGGGGGCACTGAAGCTTTCTTT. Its protein is CASSLEAAGGTEAFF.

A single count supports this clone. The rearrangement joins TRBV30 to TRBJ1-4; no firm D call. CDR1 is GTSNPN and CDR2 is SVGIG in the germline V gene (reference sequence). V lost 5 bases to trimming and J lost 8 bases, with 18 bases between them. The CDR3 consists of 14 residues. Written as DNA, the CDR3 is TGTGCCTGGGATACCGGGATGATAGGGGAAAAACTGTTTTTT. Residues: CAWDTGMIGEKLFF.

The gene calls are TRBV6-5 and TRBJ1-1; perhaps TRBD1 as D (6 bases). The CDR3 runs to 15 residues. Looked up from germline, CDR1 is MNHEY and CDR2 is SVGAGI. Trimming shortened V by 0 bases and J by 2 bases, and 10 bases separated the two germline ends. The CDR3 DNA follows: TGTGCCAGCAGTTACTCCGGACAGATTAACACTGAAGCTTTCTTT. It codes for CASSYSGQINTEAFF.